This TCR beta chain was obtained from a study of blood T cell repertoires in COVID-19. Clones were sequenced by immunoSEQ multiplex PCR, and TCRdb holds only the in-frame ones, with some missing. The sample yields a few hundred thousand clones, approximately 89% seen once. Germline CDR1 is SGHAT and CDR2 is FQNNGV. This CDR3 comprises 19 residues. V lost 6 bases and J lost 2; bases outside the gene matches: 19. This clonotype was obtained from a woman aged 30 to 39 with COVID-19, enrolled during active disease. The rearrangement links TRBV11-2 to TRBJ2-3, with TRBD2 identical over 8 bases. The sample taken for sequencing was peripheral blood. CDR3 region: CASRPLGAGGPLSTDTQYF. The CDR3 bases are TGTGCCAGCAGGCCCCTGGGGGCGGGGGGACCTCTTTCCACAGATACGCAGTATTTT.